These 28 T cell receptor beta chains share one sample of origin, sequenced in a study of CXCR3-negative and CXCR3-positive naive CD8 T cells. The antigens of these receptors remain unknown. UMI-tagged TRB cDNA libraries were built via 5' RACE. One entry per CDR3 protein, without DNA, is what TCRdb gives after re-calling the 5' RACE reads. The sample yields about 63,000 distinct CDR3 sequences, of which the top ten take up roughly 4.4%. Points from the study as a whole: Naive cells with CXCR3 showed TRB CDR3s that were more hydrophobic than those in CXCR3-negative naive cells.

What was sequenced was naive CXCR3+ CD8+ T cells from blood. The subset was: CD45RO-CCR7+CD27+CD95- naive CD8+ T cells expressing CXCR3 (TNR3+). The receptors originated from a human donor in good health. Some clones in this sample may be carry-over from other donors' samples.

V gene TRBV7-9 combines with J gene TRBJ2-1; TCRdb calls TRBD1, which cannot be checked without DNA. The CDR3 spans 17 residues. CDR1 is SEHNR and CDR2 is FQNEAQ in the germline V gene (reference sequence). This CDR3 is CASSFMDRESGYNEQFF.

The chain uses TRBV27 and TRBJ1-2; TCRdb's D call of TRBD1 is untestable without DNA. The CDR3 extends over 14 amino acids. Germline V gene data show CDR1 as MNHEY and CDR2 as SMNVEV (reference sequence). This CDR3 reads CASSPGQGIYGYTF.

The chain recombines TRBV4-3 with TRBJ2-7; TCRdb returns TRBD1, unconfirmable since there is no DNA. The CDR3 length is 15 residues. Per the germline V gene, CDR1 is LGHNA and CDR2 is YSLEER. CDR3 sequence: CASSQDLQGVYEQYF.

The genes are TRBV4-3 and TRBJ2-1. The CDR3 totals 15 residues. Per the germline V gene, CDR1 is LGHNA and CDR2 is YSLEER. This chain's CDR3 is CASSQDLSSIDEQFF.

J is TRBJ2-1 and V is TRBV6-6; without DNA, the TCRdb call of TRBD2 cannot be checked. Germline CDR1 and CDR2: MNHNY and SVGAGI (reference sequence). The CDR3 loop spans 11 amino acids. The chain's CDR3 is CASKGLAEQFF.

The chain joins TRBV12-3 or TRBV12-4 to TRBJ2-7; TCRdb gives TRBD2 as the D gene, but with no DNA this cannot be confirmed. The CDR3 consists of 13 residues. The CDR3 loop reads CASQGLNSYEQYF.

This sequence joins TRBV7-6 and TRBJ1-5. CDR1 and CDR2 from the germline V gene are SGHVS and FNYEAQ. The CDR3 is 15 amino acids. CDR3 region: CASSYAVGLNQPQHF.

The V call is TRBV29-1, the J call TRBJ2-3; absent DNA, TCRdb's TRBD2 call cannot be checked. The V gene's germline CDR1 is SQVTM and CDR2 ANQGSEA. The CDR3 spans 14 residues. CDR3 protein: CSAPGLGGTDTQYF.

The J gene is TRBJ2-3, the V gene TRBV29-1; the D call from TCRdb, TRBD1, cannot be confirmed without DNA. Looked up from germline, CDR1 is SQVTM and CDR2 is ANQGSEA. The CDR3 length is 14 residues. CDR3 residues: CSVEKQGATDTQYF.

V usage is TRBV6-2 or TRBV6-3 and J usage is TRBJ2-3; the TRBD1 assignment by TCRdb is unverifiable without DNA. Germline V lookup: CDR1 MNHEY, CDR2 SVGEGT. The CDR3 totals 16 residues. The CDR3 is CASSYDEGRGADTQYF.

This chain's CDR3 is CASSQVRGDYGYTF. The rearrangement uses TRBV4-1 and TRBJ1-2; no DNA is available, so the TRBD1 call from TCRdb remains unchecked. The CDR3 runs 14 residues. CDR1 is MGHRA, CDR2 YSYEKL, per germline.

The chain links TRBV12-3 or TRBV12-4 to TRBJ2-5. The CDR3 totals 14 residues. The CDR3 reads CASSPTLGWETQYF.

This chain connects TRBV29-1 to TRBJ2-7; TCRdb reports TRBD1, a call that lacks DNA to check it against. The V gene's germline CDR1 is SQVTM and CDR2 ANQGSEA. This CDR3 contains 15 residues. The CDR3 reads CSGQGTAGDSYEQYF.

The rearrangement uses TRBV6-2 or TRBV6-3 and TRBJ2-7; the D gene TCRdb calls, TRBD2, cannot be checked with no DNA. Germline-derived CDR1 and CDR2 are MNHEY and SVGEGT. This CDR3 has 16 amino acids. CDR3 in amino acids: CASSSPQSGRGYEQYF.

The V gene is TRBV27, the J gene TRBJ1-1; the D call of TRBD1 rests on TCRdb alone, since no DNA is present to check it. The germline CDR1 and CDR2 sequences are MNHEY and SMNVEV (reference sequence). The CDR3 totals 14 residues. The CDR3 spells CASSLRGEYTEAFF.

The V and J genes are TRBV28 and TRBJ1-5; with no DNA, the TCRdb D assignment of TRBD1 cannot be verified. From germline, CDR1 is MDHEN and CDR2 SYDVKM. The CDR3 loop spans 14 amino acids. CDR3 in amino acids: CASHEGGGNQPQRF. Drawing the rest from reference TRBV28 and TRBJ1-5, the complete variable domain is DVKVTQSSRYLVKRTGEKVFLECVQDMDHENMFWYRQDPGLGLRLIYFSYDVKMKEKGDIPEGYSVSREKKERFSLILESASTNQTSMYLCASHEGGGNQPQRFGDGTRLSIL.

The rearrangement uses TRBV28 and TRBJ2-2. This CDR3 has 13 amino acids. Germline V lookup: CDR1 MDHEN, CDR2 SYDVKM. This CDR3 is CASSPTDTGELFF.

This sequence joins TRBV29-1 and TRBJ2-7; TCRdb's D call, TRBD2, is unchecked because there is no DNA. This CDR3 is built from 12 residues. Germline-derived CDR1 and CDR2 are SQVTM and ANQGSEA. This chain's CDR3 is CSVVLPPFEQYF.

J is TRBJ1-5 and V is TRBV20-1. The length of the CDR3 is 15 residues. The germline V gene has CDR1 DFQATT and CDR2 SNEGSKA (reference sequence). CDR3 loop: CSADSLLTGNQPQHF.

This chain's CDR3 is CASSQDTGMANYGYTF. This rearrangement joins TRBV4-3 to TRBJ1-2; TCRdb indicates TRBD1, and absent DNA this call remains unverified. The CDR3 loop spans 16 amino acids. Germline values: CDR1 LGHNA, CDR2 YSLEER.

The CDR3 protein is CASSLDRDNTEAFF. V gene TRBV4-2 combines with J gene TRBJ1-1; TCRdb calls TRBD1, which cannot be checked without DNA. The CDR3 has 14 residues. CDR1 is LGHNA and CDR2 is YNFKEQ in the germline V gene.

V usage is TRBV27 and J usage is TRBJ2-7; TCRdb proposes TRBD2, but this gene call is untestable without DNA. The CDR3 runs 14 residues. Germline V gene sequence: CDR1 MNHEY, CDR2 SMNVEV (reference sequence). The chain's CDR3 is CASSYETSGYEQYF.

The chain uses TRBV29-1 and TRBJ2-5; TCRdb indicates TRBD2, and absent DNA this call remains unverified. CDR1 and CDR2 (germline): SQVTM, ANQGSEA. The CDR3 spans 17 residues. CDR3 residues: CSVEDPRLAGEAETQYF.

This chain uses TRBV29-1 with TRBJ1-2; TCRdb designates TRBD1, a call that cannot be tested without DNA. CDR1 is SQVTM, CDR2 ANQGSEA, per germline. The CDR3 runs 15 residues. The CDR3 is CSVFAPQTRDYGYTF.

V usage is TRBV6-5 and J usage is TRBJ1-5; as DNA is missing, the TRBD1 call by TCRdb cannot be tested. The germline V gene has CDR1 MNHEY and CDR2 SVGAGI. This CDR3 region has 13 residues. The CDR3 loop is CASSSIPDQPQHF.

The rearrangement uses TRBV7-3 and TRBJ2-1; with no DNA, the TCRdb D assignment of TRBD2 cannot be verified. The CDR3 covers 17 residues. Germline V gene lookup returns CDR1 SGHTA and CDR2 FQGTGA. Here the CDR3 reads CASSRPSGSGGANEQFF.

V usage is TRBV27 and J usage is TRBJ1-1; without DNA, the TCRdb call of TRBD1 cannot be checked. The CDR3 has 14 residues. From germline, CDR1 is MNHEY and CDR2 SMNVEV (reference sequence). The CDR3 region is CASRWGGLNTEAFF.

The CDR3 reads CASRNREETQYF. The chain links TRBV7-9 to TRBJ2-5; the TCRdb D gene call, TRBD1, has no DNA to confirm it. The CDR3 runs 12 residues. From germline, CDR1 is SEHNR and CDR2 FQNEAQ (reference sequence).